One and the same sample provided the 8 T cell receptor beta chains below, sequenced in a study of blood T cell repertoires in COVID-19. The repertoire was sequenced with immunoSEQ multiplex PCR; TCRdb's copy has only in-frame clones and lacks some. The table records around 100,000 clones, approximately 85% of them present only once. The specimen was peripheral blood. The receptors originated from an older woman with COVID-19, enrolled during active disease.

The chain recombines TRBV7-3 with TRBJ2-2; D is possibly TRBD1 (6 bases). The CDR3 is 14 amino acids. Germline loops: CDR1 SGHTA, CDR2 FQGTGA. The V gene lost 5 bases and the J gene lost 7 bases, with 14 bases spanning the gap. Here the CDR3 DNA reads TGTGCCAGCAGCCCACAGACAGGTGACGGGGAGCTGTTTTTT. It yields the protein CASSPQTGDGELFF.

This sequence joins TRBV7-3 and TRBJ2-5; a possible D gene is TRBD2 (6 bases). The CDR3 is 15 residues long. Germline V lookup: CDR1 SGHTA, CDR2 FQGTGA. V was clipped by 3 bases and J by 0 bases, with 11 bases between them. In DNA form, the CDR3 reads TGTGCCAGCAGCTTGGGCGGGGAGTACCAAGAGACCCAGTACTTC. Its protein product is CASSLGGEYQETQYF.

The V call is TRBV4-3, the J call TRBJ2-5, with D possibly being TRBD2 (6 bases). Trimming pared 5 bases from V and 5 bases from J, leaving 18 bases between. Looked up from germline, CDR1 is LGHNA and CDR2 is YSLEER. CDR3 length equals 15 residues. The CDR3 DNA reads as TGCGCCAGCAGCTGGGTCCTAGCGTCGGAGGAGACCCAGTACTTC. It codes for CASSWVLASEETQYF.

In the case of this clone: The sample holds other DNA sequences that translate to the same CDR3. The V and J genes are TRBV19 and TRBJ1-3, with 9 bases matching TRBD1. The CDR3 contains 14 residues. CDR1 is LNHDA and CDR2 is SQIVND in the germline V gene (reference sequence). Trimming took 6 bases from V and 0 from J; bases not matched to a gene: 0. This chain's CDR3 is CASRGQGSGNTIYF. CDR3 coding DNA: TGTGCCAGTAGGGGACAGGGCTCTGGAAACACCATATATTTT.

The V gene is TRBV5-4, the J gene TRBJ1-5; 10 positions match TRBD1. V trimming: 0 bases; J trimming: 6 bases; junction bases outside the gene matches: 6. The CDR3 covers 16 residues. Germline assignment: CDR1 SGHNT and CDR2 YYREEE (reference sequence). CDR3 DNA sequence: TGTGCCAGCAGCTTGGCCCCGGGACAGGGGATTCAGCCCCAGCATTTT. Translated: CASSLAPGQGIQPQHF. Supplemented by reference TRBV5-4 and TRBJ1-5, the full variable domain reads ETGVTQSPTHLIKTRGQQVTLRCSSQSGHNTVSWYQQALGQGPQFIFQYYREEENGRGNFPPRFSGLQFPNYSSELNVNALELDDSALYLCASSLAPGQGIQPQHFGDGTRLSIL.

The chain couples TRBV6-5 to TRBJ1-1; tentative D call: TRBD1 (5 bases). The CDR3 is 14 residues long. Trimming shortened V by 10 bases and J by 0 bases, and 15 bases separated the two germline ends. Germline V lookup: CDR1 MNHEY, CDR2 SVGAGI. The CDR3 region has the DNA TGTGCCACCCACCGGGGGAGAGTGAACACTGAAGCTTTCTTT. Translation: CATHRGRVNTEAFF.

The chain is built from TRBV12-5 and TRBJ2-7; 16 nucleotides agree with TRBD2. Trimming took 5 bases from V and 2 from J; bases not matched to a gene: 3. CDR1 LGHNT and CDR2 FRNRAP come from the germline V gene. The CDR3 totals 16 residues. The DNA for the CDR3 is TGTGCTAGTGGTCCTGGGACTAGCGGGGGGGCCTACGAGCAGTACTTC. Protein product: CASGPGTSGGAYEQYF.

This clone occurred once. This chain uses TRBV6-2 or TRBV6-3 with TRBJ1-5; the match to TRBD1 covers 10 bases. Germline-derived CDR1 and CDR2 are MNHEY and SVGEGT. V lost 5 bases to trimming and J lost 5 bases; unmatched junction nucleotides: 15. The CDR3 is made up of 18 amino acids. This CDR3 is CASSPRTMGQGKHQPQHF. DNA of the CDR3: TGTGCCAGCAGTCCACGTACTATGGGACAGGGGAAGCATCAGCCCCAGCATTTT.